This T cell receptor beta chain was documented in a study of Ad26.COV2.S vaccination and SARS-CoV-2 variants. Stated treatment: over 15 received Ad26.COV2.S at low or high dose, single or two shots; 5 received placebo; per-sample allocation not given. Specimen acquisition occurred on day 63 following the initial vaccine or placebo injection. An Ad26 vector that expressed Wuhan-strain SARS-CoV-2 spike constituted the vaccine. This clone appeared a single time. Its antigen is not known. TCRdb's table, derived via immunoSEQ multiplex PCR, lists solely in-frame clones and lacks some. The data contain approximately 360,000 clones, roughly 85% of them singletons. General observations from the study: While placebo recipients had lower spike-specific TCR breadth, vaccine recipients had more.

The sample was peripheral blood, taken in a trial of Ad26.COV2.S vaccine versus placebo. The clonotype was recovered from a person aged 18-60 years who received the Ad26.COV2.S COVID-19 vaccine or a placebo.

CDR3 DNA sequence: TGTGCCAGCAGGAAGGACAGGACTAACGGGGAGCTGTTTTTT. Translation gives CASRKDRTNGELFF. The chain links TRBV2 to TRBJ2-2, with D possibly being TRBD1 (7 bases). The germline V and J ends were trimmed by 6 bases and 7 bases, with 15 bases remaining between them. The CDR3 totals 14 residues. Germline CDR1 reads SNHLY; CDR2 reads FYNNEI.